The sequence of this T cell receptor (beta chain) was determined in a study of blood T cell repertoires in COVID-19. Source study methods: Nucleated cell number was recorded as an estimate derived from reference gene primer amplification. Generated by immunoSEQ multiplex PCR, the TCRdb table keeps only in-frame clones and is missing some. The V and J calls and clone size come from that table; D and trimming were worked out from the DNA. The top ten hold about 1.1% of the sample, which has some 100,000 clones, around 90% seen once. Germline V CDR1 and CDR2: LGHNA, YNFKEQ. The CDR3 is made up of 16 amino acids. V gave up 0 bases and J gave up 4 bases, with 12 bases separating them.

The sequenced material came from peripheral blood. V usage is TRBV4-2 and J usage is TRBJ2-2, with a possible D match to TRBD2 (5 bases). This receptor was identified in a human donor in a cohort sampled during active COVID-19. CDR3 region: CASSQDPASLTGELFF. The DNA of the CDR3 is TGTGCCAGCAGCCAAGATCCGGCTAGCCTCACCGGGGAGCTGTTTTTT.